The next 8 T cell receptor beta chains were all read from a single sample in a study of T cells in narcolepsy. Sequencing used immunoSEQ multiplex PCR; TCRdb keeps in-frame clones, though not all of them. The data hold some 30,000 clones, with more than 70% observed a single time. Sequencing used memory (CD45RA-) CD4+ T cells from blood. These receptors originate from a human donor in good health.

In DNA form, the CDR3 reads TGCGCCAGCAGCCAAGCCGGGAGCACAGATACGCAGTATTTT. It specifies CASSQAGSTDTQYF. This sequence joins TRBV4-3 and TRBJ2-3; D is undetermined. Trimming pared 1 base from V and 0 bases from J, leaving 5 bases between. The germline CDR1 and CDR2 sequences are LGHNA and YSLEER. The CDR3 length is 14 residues.

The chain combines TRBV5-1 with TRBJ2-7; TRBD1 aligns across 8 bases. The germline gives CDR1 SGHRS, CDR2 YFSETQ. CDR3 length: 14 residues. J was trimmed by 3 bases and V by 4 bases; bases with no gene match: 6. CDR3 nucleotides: TGCGCCAGCAGCCAGGGACAGGCGGGCTACGAGCAGTACTTC. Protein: CASSQGQAGYEQYF. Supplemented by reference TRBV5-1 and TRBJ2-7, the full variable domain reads KAGVTQTPRYLIKTRGQQVTLSCSPISGHRSVSWYQQTPGQGLQFLFEYFSETQRNKGNFPGRFSGRQFSNSRSEMNVSTLELGDSALYLCASSQGQAGYEQYFGPGTRLTVT.

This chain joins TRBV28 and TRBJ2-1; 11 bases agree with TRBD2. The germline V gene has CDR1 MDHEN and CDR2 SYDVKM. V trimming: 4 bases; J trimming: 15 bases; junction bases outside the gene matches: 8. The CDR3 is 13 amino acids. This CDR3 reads CASSSGSGRAMFF. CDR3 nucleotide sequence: TGTGCCAGCAGTTCTGGTAGCGGGAGGGCCATGTTCTTC.

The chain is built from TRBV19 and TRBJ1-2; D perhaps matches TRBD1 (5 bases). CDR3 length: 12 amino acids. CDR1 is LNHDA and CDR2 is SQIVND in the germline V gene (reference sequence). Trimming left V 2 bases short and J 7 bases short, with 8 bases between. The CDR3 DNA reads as TGTGCCAGTAGTATAATCGGGGGTGGCTACACCTTC. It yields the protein CASSIIGGGYTF.

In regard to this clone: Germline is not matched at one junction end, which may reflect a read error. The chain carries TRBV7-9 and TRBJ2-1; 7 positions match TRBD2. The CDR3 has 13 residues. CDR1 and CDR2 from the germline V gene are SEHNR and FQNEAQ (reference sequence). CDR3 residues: CASTLGREDEQFF. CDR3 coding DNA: TGTGCCAGCACCTTAGGGAGGGAGGATGAGCAGTTCTTC.

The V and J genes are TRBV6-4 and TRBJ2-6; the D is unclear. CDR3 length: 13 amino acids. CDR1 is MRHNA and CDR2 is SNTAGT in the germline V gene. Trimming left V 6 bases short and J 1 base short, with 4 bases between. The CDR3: CASRSSGANVLTF. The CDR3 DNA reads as TGTGCCAGCAGATCGTCTGGGGCCAACGTCCTGACTTTC.

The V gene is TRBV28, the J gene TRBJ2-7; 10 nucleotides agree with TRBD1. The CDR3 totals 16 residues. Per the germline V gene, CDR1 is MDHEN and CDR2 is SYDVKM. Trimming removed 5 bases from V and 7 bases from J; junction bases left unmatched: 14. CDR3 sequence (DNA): TGTGCCAGCAGTGAGACAGGGGGCTCAACGCTCATAGAGCAGTACTTC. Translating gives CASSETGGSTLIEQYF.

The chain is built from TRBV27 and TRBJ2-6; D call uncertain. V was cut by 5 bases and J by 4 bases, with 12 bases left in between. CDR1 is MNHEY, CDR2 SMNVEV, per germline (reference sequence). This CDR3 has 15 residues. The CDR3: CASSPQGYGANVLTF. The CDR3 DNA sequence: TGTGCCAGCAGTCCTCAAGGGTACGGGGCCAACGTCCTGACTTTC.